The clone carrying this T cell receptor (beta chain) was found many times. The germline V gene has CDR1 DFQATT and CDR2 SNEGSKA (reference sequence). The V and J ends lost 3 bases and 5 bases respectively, with 11 bases between them. This CDR3 has 13 amino acids. TCRdb called the RT-PCR reads again in MiXCR, with one record for every CDR3 protein. This sample has almost 700,000 distinct CDR3 sequences, with 14% found just once. The chain couples TRBV20-1 to TRBJ1-5; D is perhaps TRBD1 (5 bases). This sequence originates from a female donor in good health, serving as a healthy control. Sequenced sample: memory CD4+ T cells from blood. The CDR3 protein is CSASRQGDQPQHF. The CDR3 DNA reads as TGCAGTGCTAGTCGGCAGGGCGATCAGCCCCAGCATTTT.